This record concerns one T cell receptor beta chain sequence. The antigen is unknown. Clones were sequenced by immunoSEQ multiplex PCR, and TCRdb holds only the in-frame ones, with some missing. This table has 180,000 or so clones, roughly 88% appearing once. The data were obtained in a study of T cell responses to AZD1222 COVID-19 vaccine. Study-level results: The breadth and depth of Spike-specific TCRs increased once two AZD1222 doses had been given. White British ancestry dominated among donors, who included more females, and clonal diversity was possibly underestimated.

The CDR3 spans 15 residues. Germline CDR1 and CDR2: GTSNPN and SVGIG (reference sequence). V was trimmed by 3 bases and J by 1 base, leaving 13 bases between them. Sequencing was performed on peripheral blood, taken on day 0 of AZD1222 vaccination. The TCR was taken from an adult in good health. This chain links TRBV30 with TRBJ2-1; D uncertain. The CDR3 sequence is CAWSRSRASYNEQFF. The CDR3 bases are TGTGCCTGGAGCCGATCTAGGGCATCCTACAATGAGCAGTTCTTC.